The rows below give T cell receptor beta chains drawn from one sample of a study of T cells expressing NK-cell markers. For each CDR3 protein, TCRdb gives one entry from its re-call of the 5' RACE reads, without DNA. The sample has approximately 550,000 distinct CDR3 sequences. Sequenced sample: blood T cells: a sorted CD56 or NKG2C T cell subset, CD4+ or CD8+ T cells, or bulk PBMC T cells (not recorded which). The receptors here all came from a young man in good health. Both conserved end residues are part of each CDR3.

CSGGSRTPLPETQYF	15	TRBJ2-5	TRBV20-1
CASRPGAKETQYF	13	TRBJ2-5	TRBV3-1
CASSFRWAGDSYEQYF	16	TRBJ2-7	TRBV28
CASSFVTGTGRNIQYF	16	TRBJ2-4	TRBV7-9
CASSLVFASGRSATGELFF	19	TRBJ2-2	TRBV5-6
CASTKSGLIQYF	12	TRBJ2-4	TRBV6-2/TRBV6-3
CASSRDRDTDTQYF	14	TRBJ2-3	TRBV6-5
CASSFGPRPYEQYF	14	TRBJ2-7	TRBV7-9
CASSQPLTNTEAFF	14	TRBJ1-1	TRBV3-1
CASRPALAWGTQYF	14	TRBJ2-5	TRBV12-3/TRBV12-4
CASSLADAVNEQFF	14	TRBJ2-1	TRBV19
CASSSKRVAYNEQFF	15	TRBJ2-1	TRBV4-3
CASSPRLAGVYNEQFF	16	TRBJ2-1	TRBV12-3/TRBV12-4
CASTLRDRANTGELFF	16	TRBJ2-2	TRBV12-3/TRBV12-4
CASSRFTRGFYGYTF	15	TRBJ1-2	TRBV7-3
CASSLVGHQAKNIQYF	16	TRBJ2-4	TRBV7-6
CASSSDRGRVEAFF	14	TRBJ1-1	TRBV13
CASRDRVTNTGELFF	15	TRBJ2-2	TRBV5-1
CSVEGSGRAGLETQYF	16	TRBJ2-5	TRBV29-1
CASSLVITQNGGETQYF	17	TRBJ2-5	TRBV11-2
CASSESGGGGDTQYF	15	TRBJ2-3	TRBV6-4
CASSPSPGGTGELFF	15	TRBJ2-2	TRBV3-1
CASRGVEDRAGNTIYF	16	TRBJ1-3	TRBV6-1
CSARIPGASSYNEQFF	16	TRBJ2-1	TRBV20-1
CSARGQSGNTIYF	13	TRBJ1-3	TRBV20-1
CSAGGTSGGTQYF	13	TRBJ2-3	TRBV29-1
CASSLGSSGLNEQFF	15	TRBJ2-1	TRBV7-3
CASSLVYETQYF	12	TRBJ2-5	TRBV7-8